The clone carrying this TCR beta chain was seen a few times. The data derive from a study of CD8+ T cells in alopecia areata. Study in general: The study gave treated patients oral tofacitinib at 5 to 10 mg twice daily. A 6-month off-drug phase came after tofacitinib, which had lasted 6 to 18 months.

Following RNA extraction, reverse transcription yielded cDNA that acted as the sequencing template. The data were produced by immunoSEQ multiplex PCR, yet TCRdb's version contains in-frame clones alone and is incomplete. Among about 200,000 clones, approximately 61% were seen once, and the ten largest hold 0.45%. The V gene's germline CDR1 is SQVTM and CDR2 ANQGSEA. This CDR3 has 12 amino acids. V was cut by 5 bases and J by 4 bases, with 11 bases left in between. The chain uses TRBV29-1 and TRBJ1-1; D possibly corresponds to TRBD1 (6 bases). Material: CD4+ T cells sorted from blood, obtained at week 0. The TCR sequence derives from a human donor with alopecia areata. CDR3 loop: CSVTVGATEAFF. DNA of the CDR3: TGCAGCGTTACGGTGGGGGCCACTGAAGCTTTCTTT.